This T cell receptor beta chain was recovered during a study of human T cells and chemical hapten exposure. Study background: Diphenylcyclopropenone was administered weekly to the scalp of patients throughout the roughly 23-week study.

As for time point: patch test 3, about 24 weeks after DPC sensitization. Treatment specified: therapeutic diphenylcyclopropenone sensitization with weekly scalp DPC. Unique molecular identifiers were linked by the library to individual cDNA molecules. TCRdb passed the RACE reads through MiXCR, listing each CDR3 protein once. The data show more than 150,000 distinct CDR3 sequences, 24% seen once. This clonotype was seen a few times. This material consisted of whole blood, taken in connection with sensitization to the hapten diphenylcyclopropenone (DPC). This clonotype was sampled from a woman between 40 and 50 years old with alopecia areata. Some clones in this sample may be carry-over from other donors' samples.

This chain's CDR3 is CASSGRVEKLFF. The DNA of the CDR3 is TGTGCCAGCAGTGGACGGGTTGAAAAACTGTTTTTT. The chain combines TRBV2 with TRBJ1-4; D is ambiguous. The V and J ends lost 4 bases and 7 bases respectively, with 7 bases between them. The CDR3 consists of 12 residues. The V gene's germline CDR1 is SNHLY and CDR2 FYNNEI.